What follows are 11 T cell receptor beta chains derived from one specimen sequenced in a study of shared clonotypes between healthy human individuals. Only in-frame clones appear in the TCRdb table, and some are missing; sequencing was by immunoSEQ multiplex PCR. Of roughly 2.6 million clones in the sample, more than 80% were seen once. What was sequenced was naive CD4+ T cells sorted from blood. Subset noted: CD45RA+ positively selected. These receptors all stem from a man aged 18-30 years in good health.

The chain combines TRBV5-4 with TRBJ1-4; D not resolved. This CDR3 spans 13 amino acids. V was cut by 3 bases and J by 8 bases, with 11 bases left in between. Germline V lookup: CDR1 SGHNT, CDR2 YYREEE (reference sequence). CDR3 in DNA: TGTGCCAGCAGCTCTACCGCGGGGGAAAAACTGTTTTTT. It is translated as CASSSTAGEKLFF.

The J gene is TRBJ1-6, the V gene TRBV28; 10 positions agree with TRBD1. The CDR3 contains 17 residues. CDR1 MDHEN and CDR2 SYDVKM come from the germline V gene. Trimming removed 4 bases from V and 7 bases from J; junction bases left unmatched: 10. CDR3 residues: CASSSYSGTGVNSPLHF. The CDR3 DNA reads TGTGCCAGCAGTTCCTACTCTGGGACAGGGGTAAATTCACCCCTCCACTTT.

The V gene is TRBV4-2, the J gene TRBJ1-5; a weak D match, TRBD1 (5 bases). Germline assignment: CDR1 LGHNA and CDR2 YNFKEQ. Trimming stripped 4 bases from V and 3 bases from J, with 13 bases between. This CDR3 contains 15 residues. CDR3 in amino acids: CASSLEGEFNQPQHF. The CDR3 nucleotides read TGTGCCAGCAGCCTAGAAGGGGAGTTCAATCAGCCCCAGCATTTT.

This clone was found once. This chain links TRBV6-1 with TRBJ2-3; no clear D. The CDR3 covers 13 residues. V gave up 10 bases and J gave up 3 bases, with 14 bases separating them. The germline gives CDR1 MNHNS, CDR2 SASEGT. CDR3 sequence reads: CATTKGGTDTQYF. The CDR3 DNA sequence: TGTGCCACCACCAAAGGTGGAACAGATACGCAGTATTTT.

The chain uses TRBV7-2 and TRBJ2-7; D unresolved. V was pared by 5 bases and J by 2 bases, with 16 bases between. Germline-derived CDR1 and CDR2 are SGHTA and FQGNSA. CDR3 size: 15 residues. In nucleotides, the CDR3 is TGTGCCAGCAGCAGTGGACCCATTTCTCCCTACGAGCAGTACTTC. Its protein product is CASSSGPISPYEQYF. Full variable domain (rest looked up from reference TRBV7-2 and TRBJ2-7): GAGVSQSPSNKVTEKGKDVELRCDPISGHTALYWYRQSLGQGLEFLIYFQGNSAPDKSGLPSDRFSAERTGGSVSTLTIQRTQQEDSAVYLCASSSGPISPYEQYFGPGTRLTVT.

This chain connects TRBV6-1 to TRBJ1-1, with a weak D call TRBD1 (5 bases). The CDR3 spans 14 residues. Germline CDR1 and CDR2: MNHNS and SASEGT. The ends were cut back, 8 bases at V and 1 base at J, with 14 bases in the middle. As DNA, the CDR3 is TGTGCCAGCCAAATGTCCGGGGGGAACACTGAAGCTTTCTTT. Translated: CASQMSGGNTEAFF.

This clone was counted between two and nine times. The chain has TRBV28 and TRBJ1-2; TRBD1 might be the D (5 bases). V lost 3 bases and J 8 bases, leaving 16 bases between the germline ends. CDR1 is MDHEN, CDR2 SYDVKM, per germline. The CDR3 is made up of 14 amino acids. CDR3 in amino acids: CASSFRAWGRGYTF. CDR3 coding DNA: TGTGCCAGCAGTTTCAGGGCCTGGGGAAGAGGCTACACCTTC.

This chain uses TRBV12-5 with TRBJ2-2; D not resolved. Germline CDR1 LGHNT, CDR2 FRNRAP. V was shortened by 1 base and J by 1 base, with 4 bases between the two germline ends. The CDR3 totals 14 residues. The CDR3 spells CASGLGQNTGELFF. CDR3 in DNA: TGTGCTAGTGGTTTGGGGCAGAACACCGGGGAGCTGTTTTTT.

The rearrangement links TRBV28 to TRBJ2-6; 8 bases fit TRBD2. J lost 0 bases, V lost 8 bases, and 9 bases had no gene match. Germline loops: CDR1 MDHEN, CDR2 SYDVKM. This CDR3 has 17 amino acids. DNA for the CDR3: TGTGCCAGCCGCAGCGGGGGACCTAGCTCTGGGGCCAACGTCCTGACTTTC. Translating it yields CASRSGGPSSGANVLTF.

This clone was found a few times. The identical CDR3 is also encoded by other nucleotide sequences in the sample. This rearrangement joins TRBV7-2 to TRBJ2-7; tentatively, D is TRBD2 (5 bases). CDR1 is SGHTA, CDR2 FQGNSA, per germline. V gave up 0 bases and J gave up 0 bases, with 6 bases separating them. The length of the CDR3 is 14 residues. CDR3 sequence reads: CASSLAGSSYEQYF. The CDR3 DNA reads as TGTGCCAGCAGCTTAGCGGGGAGCTCCTACGAGCAGTACTTC. Filled out from reference TRBV7-2 and TRBJ2-7, the complete variable domain reads GAGVSQSPSNKVTEKGKDVELRCDPISGHTALYWYRQSLGQGLEFLIYFQGNSAPDKSGLPSDRFSAERTGGSVSTLTIQRTQQEDSAVYLCASSLAGSSYEQYFGPGTRLTVT.

The J gene is TRBJ2-3, the V gene TRBV5-4, with D hard to call. CDR1 is SGHNT and CDR2 is YYREEE in the germline V gene (reference sequence). This CDR3 region has 15 residues. V lost 0 bases and J lost 4, with 12 bases in between. Here the CDR3 reads CASSLDRAVADTQYF. CDR3 in DNA: TGTGCCAGCAGCTTGGATAGGGCAGTGGCAGATACGCAGTATTTT. Supplemented by reference TRBV5-4 and TRBJ2-3, the full variable domain reads ETGVTQSPTHLIKTRGQQVTLRCSSQSGHNTVSWYQQALGQGPQFIFQYYREEENGRGNFPPRFSGLQFPNYSSELNVNALELDDSALYLCASSLDRAVADTQYFGPGTRLTVL.